What follows are 18 T cell receptor beta chains derived from one specimen sequenced in a study of T cell repertoires in cytomegalovirus infection. TCRdb processed the reads anew with MiXCR; each CDR3 protein has one entry. The table lists over 450,000 distinct CDR3 sequences, about 11% of them singletons, with roughly 10% in the top ten. Sequenced material: PBMCs. Every receptor here comes from a human donor in good health (CMV status not recorded). Some clones in this sample may be carry-over from other donors' samples.

This CDR3 reads CASSLRLGLAGEETQYF. DNA for the CDR3: TGTGCCAGCAGCTTACGTCTCGGCCTAGCGGGGGAAGAGACCCAGTACTTC. The gene calls are TRBV7-7 and TRBJ2-5; 10 bases align to TRBD2. This CDR3 has 17 residues. V was clipped by 2 bases and J by 3 bases; unmatched bases: 9. Germline lookup yields CDR1 SSHAT and CDR2 FNYEAQ (reference sequence).

The V call is TRBV7-9, the J call TRBJ1-1; the D gene is possibly TRBD1 (5 bases). CDR1 is SEHNR, CDR2 FQNEAQ, per germline (reference sequence). With 1 base removed from V and 3 bases from J, the gap between germline ends came to 9 bases. The CDR3 has 14 amino acids. The CDR3 sequence is CASSLGRVDTEAFF. The CDR3 region has the DNA TGTGCCAGCAGCTTAGGCAGGGTCGACACTGAAGCTTTCTTT.

The rearrangement links TRBV15 to TRBJ2-1; 7 bases map to TRBD1. Germline V gene lookup returns CDR1 LNHNV and CDR2 YYDKDF (reference sequence). V was clipped by 0 bases and J by 6 bases; unmatched bases: 5. The CDR3 extends over 15 amino acids. This chain's CDR3 is CATSRDLGGFNEQFF. For the CDR3, the DNA is TGTGCCACCAGCAGAGATTTAGGGGGCTTCAATGAGCAGTTCTTC.

The chain uses TRBV28 and TRBJ2-1; D is undetermined. This CDR3 is 14 amino acids long. Germline V gives CDR1 MDHEN, CDR2 SYDVKM. The V gene lost 5 bases and the J gene lost 8 bases, with 16 bases spanning the gap. CDR3 DNA sequence: TGTGCCAGCAGTCCGTTCTTCGGACGATATGAGCAGTTCTTC. Amino acids: CASSPFFGRYEQFF.

This clonotype was seen a few times. The chain uses TRBV19 and TRBJ2-1; 10 nucleotides align to TRBD2. V lost 3 bases, J lost 6 bases, and 5 bases stayed unmatched. This CDR3 is built from 15 residues. CDR1 and CDR2 from the germline V gene are LNHDA and SQIVND (reference sequence). CDR3 DNA sequence: TGTGCCAGTAGTATTCTAGCGGGAGCCTCCAATGAGCAGTTCTTC. Protein: CASSILAGASNEQFF.

This clonotype has a count of ten or more. The chain uses TRBV5-1 and TRBJ2-7, with TRBD2 matching 9 bases. The trim removed 1 base at V and 4 bases at J, leaving 6 bases unmatched. CDR1 SGHRS and CDR2 YFSETQ come from the germline V gene. The CDR3 extends over 15 amino acids. CDR3 in amino acids: CASSLFGLATYEQYF. CDR3 sequence (DNA): TGCGCCAGCAGCTTGTTTGGACTAGCGACTTACGAGCAGTACTTC.

This clonotype appeared many times. The J gene is TRBJ2-3, the V gene TRBV6-4; 13 nucleotides agree with TRBD2. Germline CDR1 and CDR2: MRHNA and SNTAGT. CDR3 size: 15 residues. V was clipped by 2 bases and J by 4 bases; unmatched bases: 0. The CDR3 loop reads CASSDGTSGADTQYF. The CDR3 DNA follows: TGTGCCAGCAGTGACGGGACTAGCGGGGCAGATACGCAGTATTTT.

There are many counts of this clonotype. The chain recombines TRBV7-9 with TRBJ2-5, with D possibly matching TRBD1 (7 bases). V was clipped by 5 bases and J by 4 bases, with 23 bases between them. There are 17 residues in the CDR3. Germline V gives CDR1 SEHNR, CDR2 FQNEAQ (reference sequence). The CDR3 sequence: CASSQVPTTRGVETQYF. CDR3 DNA: TGTGCCAGCAGCCAAGTCCCTACCACCAGGGGGGTAGAGACCCAGTACTTC.

This clonotype was observed a few times. The chain has TRBV28 and TRBJ2-5; D possibly uses TRBD1 or TRBD2 (5 bases each). The CDR3 runs to 14 residues. Germline V gene data show CDR1 as MDHEN and CDR2 as SYDVKM. The V gene lost 6 bases and the J gene lost 5 bases, with 16 bases spanning the gap. The CDR3 loop reads CASRPGTVGETQYF. CDR3 nucleotides: TGTGCCAGCAGACCCGGGACGGTGGGCGAGACCCAGTACTTC.

Only a few counts were recorded for this clonotype. CDR3 sequence reads: CASRGGGGPGGEQYF. As DNA, the CDR3 is TGTGCCAGCAGGGGCGGGGGGGGCCCCGGCGGCGAGCAGTACTTC. The chain links TRBV2 to TRBJ2-7; TRBD2 aligns across 9 bases. The V and J ends lost 6 bases and 6 bases, in that order; junction bases with no gene match: 12. The CDR3 is 15 residues long. The germline gives CDR1 SNHLY, CDR2 FYNNEI.

This clonotype was seen only a few times. This chain connects TRBV5-1 to TRBJ2-6; the D is unclear. The germline CDR1 and CDR2 sequences are SGHRS and YFSETQ. CDR3 length: 14 amino acids. V gave up 0 bases and J gave up 8 bases, with 9 bases separating them. This CDR3 is CASSLEIPTNVLTF. The DNA of the CDR3 is TGCGCCAGCAGCTTGGAGATTCCAACCAACGTCCTGACTTTC.

The chain carries TRBV28 and TRBJ2-1; 14 nucleotides align to TRBD2. Losses at the gene ends were 2 bases for V and 11 bases for J; bases not matched to a gene: 8. This CDR3 is built from 16 residues. Per the germline V gene, CDR1 is MDHEN and CDR2 is SYDVKM. The DNA of the CDR3 is TGTGCCAGCAGTTTAGCTACGGGACTAGCGGGAGTCAAGCAGTTCTTC. It is translated as CASSLATGLAGVKQFF.

The chain employs TRBV20-1 and TRBJ2-1, with unresolved D. Germline lookup yields CDR1 DFQATT and CDR2 SNEGSKA (reference sequence). V lost 3 bases, J lost 0 bases, and 15 bases lay in between. This CDR3 contains 16 residues. CDR3 sequence reads: CSASLSLYTSYNEQFF. CDR3 nucleotide sequence: TGCAGTGCTAGTCTGAGCCTGTACACCTCCTACAATGAGCAGTTCTTC.

This clonotype was picked up many times. The CDR3 bases are TGTGCCACCAGCAGAAGACAGGGCAGTGGGTATGAAAAACTGTTTTTT. This codes for CATSRRQGSGYEKLFF. V is TRBV15 and J is TRBJ1-4; 7 bases agree with TRBD1. The CDR3 loop spans 16 amino acids. Germline loops: CDR1 LNHNV, CDR2 YYDKDF (reference sequence). The ends lost 2 bases at V and 6 bases at J; junction bases unmatched: 9. Combining the CDR3 with reference TRBV15 and TRBJ1-4 gives the whole variable domain DAMVIQNPRYQVTQFGKPVTLSCSQTLNHNVMYWYQQKSSQAPKLLFHYYDKDFNNEADTPDNFQSRRPNTSFCFLDIRSPGLGDTAMYLCATSRRQGSGYEKLFFGSGTQLSVL.

The chain combines TRBV19 with TRBJ1-2; D gene unclear. This CDR3 is 15 amino acids long. Trimming took off 7 bases at V and 5 bases at J, with 20 bases between the two ends. The germline V gene encodes CDR1 LNHDA and CDR2 SQIVND (reference sequence). The CDR3 protein is CASTLRGRRSYGYTF. The DNA for the CDR3 is TGTGCCAGTACCCTTCGTGGTAGAAGGTCTTATGGCTACACCTTC. The variable domain in full, with the rest retrieved from reference TRBV19 and TRBJ1-2, is DGGITQSPKYLFRKEGQNVTLSCEQNLNHDAMYWYRQDPGQGLRLIYYSQIVNDFQKGDIAEGYSVSREKKESFPLTVTSAQKNPTAFYLCASTLRGRRSYGYTFGSGTRLTVV.

The sample holds a few counts of this clonotype. The chain uses TRBV19 and TRBJ1-5; D ambiguous. CDR3 length: 17 residues. Trimming stripped 6 bases from V and 0 bases from J, with 18 bases between. Germline CDR1 and CDR2: LNHDA and SQIVND (reference sequence). CDR3 sequence: CASRNLVATGSNQPQHF. In DNA form, the CDR3 reads TGTGCCAGTAGAAATCTGGTGGCCACCGGTAGCAATCAGCCCCAGCATTTT.

This clonotype was observed many times. The chain combines TRBV7-8 with TRBJ2-3, with 8 bases fitting TRBD1. Per the germline V gene, CDR1 is SGHVS and CDR2 is FQNEAQ. The ends lost 5 bases at V and 2 bases at J; junction bases unmatched: 3. The CDR3 covers 14 residues. CDR3 in DNA: TGTGCCAGCAGCCAGGGGGCTACCACAGATACGCAGTATTTT. Translating it yields CASSQGATTDTQYF.

The gene calls are TRBV19 and TRBJ2-6; TRBD1 matches 9 bases. There are 17 residues in the CDR3. With V trimmed by 7 bases and J by 0 bases, 7 bases remained unmatched. Germline CDR1 and CDR2: LNHDA and SQIVND (reference sequence). In DNA form, the CDR3 reads TGTGCCAGTACCGGGACAGGGTCCATCTCTGGGGCCAACGTCCTGACTTTC. It is translated as CASTGTGSISGANVLTF.